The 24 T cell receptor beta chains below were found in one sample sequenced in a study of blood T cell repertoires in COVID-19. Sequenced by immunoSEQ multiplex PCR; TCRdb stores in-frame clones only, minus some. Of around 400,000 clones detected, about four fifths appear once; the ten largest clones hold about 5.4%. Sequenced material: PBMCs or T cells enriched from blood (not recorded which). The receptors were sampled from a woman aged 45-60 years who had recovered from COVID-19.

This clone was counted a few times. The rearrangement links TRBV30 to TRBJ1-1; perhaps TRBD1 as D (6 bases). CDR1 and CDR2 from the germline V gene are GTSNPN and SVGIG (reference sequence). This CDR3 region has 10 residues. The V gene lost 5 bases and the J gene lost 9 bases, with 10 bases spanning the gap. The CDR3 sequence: CAWAGEKAFF. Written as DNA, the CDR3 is TGTGCCTGGGCAGGGGAAAAAGCTTTCTTT.

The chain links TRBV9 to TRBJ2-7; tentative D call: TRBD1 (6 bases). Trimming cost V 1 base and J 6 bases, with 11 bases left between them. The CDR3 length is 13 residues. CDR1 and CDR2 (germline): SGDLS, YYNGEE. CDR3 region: CASSVRQVGEQYF. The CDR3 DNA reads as TGTGCCAGCAGCGTACGACAGGTCGGCGAGCAGTACTTC.

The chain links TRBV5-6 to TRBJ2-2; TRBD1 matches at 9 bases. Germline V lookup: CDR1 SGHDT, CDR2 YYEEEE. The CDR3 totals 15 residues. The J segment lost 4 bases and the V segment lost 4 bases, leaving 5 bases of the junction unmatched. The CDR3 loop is CASSRTGDGTGELFF. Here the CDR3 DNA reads TGTGCCAGCAGCCGGACAGGGGACGGCACCGGGGAGCTGTTTTTT.

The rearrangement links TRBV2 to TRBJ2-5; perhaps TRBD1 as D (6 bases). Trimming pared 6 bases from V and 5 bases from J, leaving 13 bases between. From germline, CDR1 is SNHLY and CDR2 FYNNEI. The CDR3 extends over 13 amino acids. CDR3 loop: CASRDTGKETQYF. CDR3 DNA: TGTGCCAGCAGGGATACAGGGAAGGAGACCCAGTACTTC.

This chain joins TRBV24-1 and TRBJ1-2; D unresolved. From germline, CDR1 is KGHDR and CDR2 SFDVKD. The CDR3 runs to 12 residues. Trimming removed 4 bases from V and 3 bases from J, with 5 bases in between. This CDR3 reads CATSDGDYGYTF. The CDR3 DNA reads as TGTGCCACCAGTGACGGGGACTATGGCTACACCTTC.

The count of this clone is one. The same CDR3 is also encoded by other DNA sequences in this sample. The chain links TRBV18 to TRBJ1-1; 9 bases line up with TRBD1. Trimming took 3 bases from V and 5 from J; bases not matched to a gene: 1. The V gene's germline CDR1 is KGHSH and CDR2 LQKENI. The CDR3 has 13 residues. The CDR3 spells CASSPGTGTEAFF. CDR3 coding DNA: TGTGCCAGCTCACCCGGGACAGGGACTGAAGCTTTCTTT.

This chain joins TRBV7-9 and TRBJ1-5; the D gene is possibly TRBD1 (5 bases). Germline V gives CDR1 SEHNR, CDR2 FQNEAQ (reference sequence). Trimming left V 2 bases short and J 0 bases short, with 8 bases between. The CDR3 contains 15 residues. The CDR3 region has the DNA TGTGCCAGCAGCTTACAGGGCCATAGCAATCAGCCCCAGCATTTT. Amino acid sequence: CASSLQGHSNQPQHF. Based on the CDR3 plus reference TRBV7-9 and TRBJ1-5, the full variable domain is DTGVSQNPRHKITKRGQNVTFRCDPISEHNRLYWYRQTLGQGPEFLTYFQNEAQLEKSRLLSDRFSAERPKGSFSTLEIQRTEQGDSAMYLCASSLQGHSNQPQHFGDGTRLSIL.

The CDR3 reads CASSAGSLGNTEAFF. DNA of the CDR3: TGTGCCAGCAGCGCAGGGTCCCTGGGGAACACTGAAGCTTTCTTT. The genes are TRBV9 and TRBJ1-1; tentatively, D is TRBD1 (5 bases). Germline CDR1 reads SGDLS; CDR2 reads YYNGEE. V lost 3 bases and J lost 1, with 13 bases in between. This CDR3 region has 15 residues.

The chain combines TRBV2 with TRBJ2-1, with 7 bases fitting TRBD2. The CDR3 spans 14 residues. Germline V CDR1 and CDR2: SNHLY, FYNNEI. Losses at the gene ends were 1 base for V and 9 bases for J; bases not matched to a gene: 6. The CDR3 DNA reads TGTGCCAGCAGTGAAGGACTAGCAGCCCCTGAGCAGTTCTTC. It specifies CASSEGLAAPEQFF.

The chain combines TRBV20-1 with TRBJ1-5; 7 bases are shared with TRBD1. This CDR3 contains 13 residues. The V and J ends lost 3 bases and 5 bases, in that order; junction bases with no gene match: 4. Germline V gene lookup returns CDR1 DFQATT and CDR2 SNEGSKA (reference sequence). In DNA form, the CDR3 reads TGCAGTGCTAGTCAGGGGGTACATCAGCCCCAGCATTTT. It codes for CSASQGVHQPQHF.

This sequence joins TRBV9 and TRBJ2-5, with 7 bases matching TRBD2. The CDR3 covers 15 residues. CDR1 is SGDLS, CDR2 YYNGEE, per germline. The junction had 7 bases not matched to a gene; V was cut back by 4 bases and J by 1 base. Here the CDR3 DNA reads TGTGCCAGCAGCCCCGGGTCTAGCGGCCAAGAGACCCAGTACTTC. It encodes CASSPGSSGQETQYF.

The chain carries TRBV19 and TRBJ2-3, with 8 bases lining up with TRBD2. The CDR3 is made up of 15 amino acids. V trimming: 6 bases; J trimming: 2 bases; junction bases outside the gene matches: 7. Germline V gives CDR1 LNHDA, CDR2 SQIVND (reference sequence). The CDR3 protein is CASRLGGGTTDTQYF. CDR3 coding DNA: TGTGCCAGTAGGCTGGGCGGGGGGACCACAGATACGCAGTATTTT.

The CDR3 bases are TGTGCCAGCAGTTTAGTTCCGGGCTATGGCTACACCTTC. Encoded protein: CASSLVPGYGYTF. The V call is TRBV12-3 or TRBV12-4, the J call TRBJ1-2; D call uncertain. This CDR3 contains 13 residues. The ends were cut back, 1 base at V and 4 bases at J, with 7 bases in the middle.

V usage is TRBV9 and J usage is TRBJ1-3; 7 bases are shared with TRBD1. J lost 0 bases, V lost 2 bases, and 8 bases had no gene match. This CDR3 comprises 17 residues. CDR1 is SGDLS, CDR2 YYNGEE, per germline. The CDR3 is CASSVLGGEISGNTIYF. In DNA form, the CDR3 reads TGTGCCAGCAGCGTTTTAGGGGGCGAGATCTCTGGAAACACCATATATTTT.

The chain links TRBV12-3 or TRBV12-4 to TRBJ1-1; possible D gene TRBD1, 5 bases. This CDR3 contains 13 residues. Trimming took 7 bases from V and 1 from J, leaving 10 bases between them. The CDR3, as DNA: TGTGCCAGCACCGTGGGGGGGAACACTGAAGCTTTCTTT. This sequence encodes CASTVGGNTEAFF.

This CDR3 reads CASLRGRNTEAFF. The CDR3 DNA sequence: TGTGCCAGCTTAAGGGGTCGAAACACTGAAGCTTTCTTT. The chain has TRBV6-5 and TRBJ1-1; weak D call: TRBD1 (5 bases). Trimming stripped 8 bases from V and 2 bases from J, with 12 bases between. This CDR3 spans 13 amino acids. Germline V gene lookup returns CDR1 MNHEY and CDR2 SVGAGI.

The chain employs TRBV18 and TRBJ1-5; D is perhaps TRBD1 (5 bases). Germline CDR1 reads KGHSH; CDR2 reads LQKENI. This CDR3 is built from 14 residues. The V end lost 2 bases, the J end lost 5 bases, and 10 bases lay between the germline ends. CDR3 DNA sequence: TGTGCCAGCTCACCAACGGGCAGGGATCAGCCCCAGCATTTT. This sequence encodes CASSPTGRDQPQHF.

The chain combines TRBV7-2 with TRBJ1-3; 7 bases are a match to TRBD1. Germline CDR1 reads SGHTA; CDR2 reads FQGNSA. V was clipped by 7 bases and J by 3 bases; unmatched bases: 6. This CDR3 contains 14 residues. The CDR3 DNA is TGTGCCAGCAACCGCCGGGACAGTGGAAACACCATATATTTT. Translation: CASNRRDSGNTIYF.

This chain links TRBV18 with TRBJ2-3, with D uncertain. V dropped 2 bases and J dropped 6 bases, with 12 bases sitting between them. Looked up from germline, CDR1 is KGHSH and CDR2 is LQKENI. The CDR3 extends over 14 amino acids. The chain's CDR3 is CASSPEYLSDTQYF. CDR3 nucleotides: TGTGCCAGCTCACCAGAGTATTTGAGCGATACGCAGTATTTT.

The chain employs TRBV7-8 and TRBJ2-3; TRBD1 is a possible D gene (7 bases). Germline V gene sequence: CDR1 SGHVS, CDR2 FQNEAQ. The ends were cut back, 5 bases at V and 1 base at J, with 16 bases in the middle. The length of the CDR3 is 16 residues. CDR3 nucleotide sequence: TGTGCCAGCAGCGAAAGACTAGGGACAGGCACAGATACGCAGTATTTT. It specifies CASSERLGTGTDTQYF.

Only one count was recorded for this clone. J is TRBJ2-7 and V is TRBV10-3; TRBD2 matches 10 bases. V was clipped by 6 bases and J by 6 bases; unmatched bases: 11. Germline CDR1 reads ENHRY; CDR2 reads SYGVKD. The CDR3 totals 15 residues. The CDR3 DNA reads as TGTGCCATCAGGCGGACTAGCGGCCCTGGGGGCGAGCAGTACTTC. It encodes CAIRRTSGPGGEQYF.

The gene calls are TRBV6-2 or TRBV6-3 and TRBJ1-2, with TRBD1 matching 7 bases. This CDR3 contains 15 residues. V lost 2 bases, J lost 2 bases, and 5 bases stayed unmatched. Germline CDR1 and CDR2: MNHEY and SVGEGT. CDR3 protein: CASSYLTGQNYGYTF. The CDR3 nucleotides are TGTGCCAGCAGTTACCTGACAGGGCAAAACTATGGCTACACCTTC.

This CDR3 is CASSEGSLNTEAFF. Here the CDR3 DNA reads TGTGCCAGCAGTGAAGGCAGTTTGAACACTGAAGCTTTCTTT. The chain carries TRBV2 and TRBJ1-1; D is unclear. The germline V gene has CDR1 SNHLY and CDR2 FYNNEI. The CDR3 totals 14 residues. The germline V and J ends were trimmed by 1 base and 0 bases, with 6 bases remaining between them.

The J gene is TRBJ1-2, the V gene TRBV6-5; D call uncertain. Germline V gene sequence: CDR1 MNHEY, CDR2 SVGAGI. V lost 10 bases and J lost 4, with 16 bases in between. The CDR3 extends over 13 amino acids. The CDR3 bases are TGTGCCACCGGACCGCCTGGAGGCTATGGCTACACCTTC. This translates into CATGPPGGYGYTF.